This entry lists 11 T cell receptor beta chains sequenced from one sample in a study of blood T cells in healthy people across ages. A sample-barcoded 5' primer and a J-beta primer mix were used in a second PCR of roughly 6 to 11 cycles. TCRdb re-analysed the 5' RACE reads in MiXCR, keeping a single row per CDR3 protein. The sample has about 320,000 distinct CDR3 sequences; around 27% are singletons. Sequenced sample: blood. The receptors stem from a woman in her 70s in good health.

In this sample, this clonotype turned up a few times. The rearrangement joins TRBV9 to TRBJ1-2, with no clear D. The germline V gene encodes CDR1 SGDLS and CDR2 YYNGEE. The CDR3 spans 12 residues. The germline V and J ends were trimmed by 2 bases and 8 bases, with 10 bases remaining between them. CDR3 coding DNA: TGTGCCAGCAGCGTCGGAGGTCGCGGCTACACCTTC. Translating it yields CASSVGGRGYTF.

This clonotype has a count of ten or more. This rearrangement joins TRBV5-5 to TRBJ1-2, with 11 positions matching TRBD1. From germline, CDR1 is SGHKS and CDR2 YYEKEE (reference sequence). The CDR3 consists of 16 residues. Losses at the gene ends were 6 bases for V and 4 bases for J; bases not matched to a gene: 11. The CDR3 DNA is TGTGCCAGCACGACTGGACAGGGGGCGCGTGGCTATGGCTACACCTTC. Translated: CASTTGQGARGYGYTF.

This clonotype was detected ten times or more. The V gene is TRBV4-1, the J gene TRBJ1-2; 8 nucleotides align to TRBD1. V gave up 4 bases and J gave up 8 bases; unmatched junction bases: 9. This CDR3 is 14 amino acids long. CDR1 and CDR2 (germline): MGHRA, YSYEKL. In DNA form, the CDR3 reads TGCGCCAGCAGCCGGAGCGGACAGGGTGGCGGCTACACCTTC. This sequence encodes CASSRSGQGGGYTF.

The chain uses TRBV9 and TRBJ2-3, with 9 bases identical to TRBD2. The CDR3 runs 15 residues. Trimming took 3 bases from V and 3 from J; bases not matched to a gene: 5. Germline CDR1 SGDLS, CDR2 YYNGEE. The CDR3 is CASSDPSGETDTQYF. The CDR3 DNA is TGTGCCAGCAGCGACCCTAGCGGGGAAACAGATACGCAGTATTTT.

This clonotype appeared many times. The V and J genes are TRBV5-1 and TRBJ1-5; D is unclear. Germline lookup yields CDR1 SGHRS and CDR2 YFSETQ. V was trimmed by 0 bases and J by 6 bases, leaving 10 bases between them. The CDR3 covers 14 residues. CDR3 sequence reads: CASSLEGGPQPQHF. Written as DNA, the CDR3 is TGCGCCAGCAGCTTGGAGGGCGGTCCTCAGCCCCAGCATTTT.

The V and J genes are TRBV5-1 and TRBJ2-1, with TRBD2 matching over 11 bases. The CDR3 is 16 amino acids. J lost 9 bases, V lost 2 bases, and 10 bases had no gene match. Per the germline V gene, CDR1 is SGHRS and CDR2 is YFSETQ. CDR3 residues: CASSFRLAGGRGEQFF. The CDR3 DNA sequence: TGCGCCAGCAGCTTCCGTCTAGCGGGAGGCCGGGGTGAGCAGTTCTTC. Full variable domain (rest looked up from reference TRBV5-1 and TRBJ2-1): KAGVTQTPRYLIKTRGQQVTLSCSPISGHRSVSWYQQTPGQGLQFLFEYFSETQRNKGNFPGRFSGRQFSNSRSEMNVSTLELGDSALYLCASSFRLAGGRGEQFFGPGTRLTVL.

This clonotype occurred many times. This sequence joins TRBV5-1 and TRBJ2-7, with D possibly matching TRBD1 (5 bases). Germline V gene data show CDR1 as SGHRS and CDR2 as YFSETQ. The CDR3 is 15 residues long. V was trimmed by 1 base and J by 3 bases, leaving 14 bases between them. The CDR3 protein is CASSLSGAQGYEQYF. CDR3 bases: TGCGCCAGCAGCTTGTCAGGCGCTCAGGGCTACGAGCAGTACTTC.

This clonotype has a count of ten or more. This chain uses TRBV9 with TRBJ2-2, with D possibly TRBD1 on 6 matching bases. Trimming cost V 5 bases and J 2 bases, with 13 bases left between them. Per the germline V gene, CDR1 is SGDLS and CDR2 is YYNGEE. The CDR3 sequence is 15 residues long. The CDR3: CASSSLQGNTGELFF. The CDR3 DNA follows: TGTGCCAGCAGTAGTTTACAGGGAAACACCGGGGAGCTGTTTTTT.

The chain employs TRBV21-1 and TRBJ1-3. TRBV21-1 is designated a pseudogene. CDR3 length equals 16 residues. The CDR3 sequence: CASSKKEGFPGNTIYF. As DNA, the CDR3 is TGTGCCAGCAGCAAAAAGGAGGGTTTTCCTGGAAACACCATATATTTT.

This sequence joins TRBV11-2 and TRBJ2-5; D is possibly TRBD1 or TRBD2 (5 bases each). The DNA matches TRBJ2-1 better at its end, which makes the J call doubtful. The CDR3 length is 15 residues. Per the germline V gene, CDR1 is SGHAT and CDR2 is FQNNGV. The CDR3 sequence is CASSAGANKYNEQFF. CDR3 nucleotides: TGTGCCAGCAGCGCCGGGGCTAACAAATACAATGAGCAGTTCTTC.

This clonotype came up a few times. A junction boundary mismatches the germline segment, possibly from a read error. The J gene is TRBJ2-7, the V gene TRBV5-6; D might be TRBD1 (7 bases). CDR1 and CDR2 (germline): SGHDT, YYEEEE. The CDR3 has 15 residues. The CDR3 loop is CASSRRGVSSYGQYF. DNA of the CDR3: TGTGCCAGCAGCCGCAGGGGGGTCAGCTCCTACGGGCAGTACTTC.